This T cell receptor (beta chain) stems from a study of T-cell reconstitution after alpha-beta-depleted transplantation in children. Only a few counts were recorded for this clonotype. For TCRbeta, the library was prepared with unique molecular identifiers. Each CDR3 protein gets one entry after TCRdb re-called the PCR reads with MiXCR. Here the sample spans hundreds of thousands of distinct CDR3 sequences, over 9.5% being singletons. The TCR originated in a human donor who donated a stem cell graft to a child with acute myeloid leukemia. Sequenced here: PBMCs from the stem cell graft donor, sampled from the stem cell graft.

CDR3 sequence: CASSNIAGGAKNIQYF. As DNA, the CDR3 is TGTGCCAGCAGCAACATAGCGGGAGGAGCCAAAAACATTCAGTACTTC. The rearrangement links TRBV7-9 to TRBJ2-4; 10 bases fit TRBD2. V was pared by 5 bases and J by 0 bases, with 4 bases of the junction left unmatched. The CDR3 is made up of 16 amino acids. Germline V lookup: CDR1 SEHNR, CDR2 FQNEAQ (reference sequence).